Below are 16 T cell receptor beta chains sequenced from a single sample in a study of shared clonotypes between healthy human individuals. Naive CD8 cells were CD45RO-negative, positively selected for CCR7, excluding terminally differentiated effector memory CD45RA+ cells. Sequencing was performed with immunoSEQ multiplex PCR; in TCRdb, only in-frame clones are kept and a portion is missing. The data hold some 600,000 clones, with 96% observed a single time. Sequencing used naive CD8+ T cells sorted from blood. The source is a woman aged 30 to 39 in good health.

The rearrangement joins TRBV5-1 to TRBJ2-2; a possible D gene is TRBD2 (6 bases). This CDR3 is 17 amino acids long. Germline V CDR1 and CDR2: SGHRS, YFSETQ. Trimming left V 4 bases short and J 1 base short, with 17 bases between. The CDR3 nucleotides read TGCGCCAGCAGCCCTCTCCCGTCTAGCGTGAACACCGGGGAGCTGTTTTTT. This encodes CASSPLPSSVNTGELFF.

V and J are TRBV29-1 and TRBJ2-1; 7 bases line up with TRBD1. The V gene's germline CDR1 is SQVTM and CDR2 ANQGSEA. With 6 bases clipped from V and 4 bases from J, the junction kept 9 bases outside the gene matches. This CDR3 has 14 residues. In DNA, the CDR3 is TGCAGCGTAGTCGACAGGGTTCGATACAATGAGCAGTTCTTC. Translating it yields CSVVDRVRYNEQFF.

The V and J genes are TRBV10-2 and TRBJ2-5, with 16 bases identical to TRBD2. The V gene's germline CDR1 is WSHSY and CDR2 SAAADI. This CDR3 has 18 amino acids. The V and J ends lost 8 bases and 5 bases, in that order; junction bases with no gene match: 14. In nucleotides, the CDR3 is TGCGCCAGCGGAGTTGACGGGACTAGCGGGAGGGCCAGTGAGACCCAGTACTTC. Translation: CASGVDGTSGRASETQYF.

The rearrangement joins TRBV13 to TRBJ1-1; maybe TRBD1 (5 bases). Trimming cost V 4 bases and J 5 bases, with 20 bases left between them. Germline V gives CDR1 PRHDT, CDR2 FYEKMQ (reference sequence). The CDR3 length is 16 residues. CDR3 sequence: CASSSTGVGLGTEAFF. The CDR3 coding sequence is TGTGCCAGCAGCTCAACCGGTGTGGGGCTGGGTACTGAAGCTTTCTTT.

CDR3 sequence reads: CASSVRTSGPFEQFF. CDR3 DNA sequence: TGTGCCAGCAGCGTACGGACTAGCGGCCCGTTTGAGCAGTTCTTC. This chain uses TRBV7-9 with TRBJ2-1; 10 nucleotides line up with TRBD2. Germline values: CDR1 SEHNR, CDR2 FQNEAQ (reference sequence). With 5 bases clipped from V and 9 bases from J, the junction kept 10 bases outside the gene matches. The CDR3 runs 15 residues.

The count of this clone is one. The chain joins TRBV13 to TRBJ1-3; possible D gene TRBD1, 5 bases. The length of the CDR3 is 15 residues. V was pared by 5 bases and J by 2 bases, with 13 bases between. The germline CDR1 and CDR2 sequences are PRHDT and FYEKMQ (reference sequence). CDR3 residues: CASSPDGGTGNTIYF. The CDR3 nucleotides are TGTGCCAGCAGCCCCGATGGGGGTACTGGAAACACCATATATTTT.

This CDR3 reads CASSHPDRGTQYF. DNA for the CDR3: TGTGCCAGCAGCCATCCGGACAGGGGAACTCAGTACTTC. The chain uses TRBV7-9 and TRBJ2-4, with 9 bases lining up with TRBD1. With V trimmed by 5 bases and J by 12 bases, 8 bases remained unmatched. The germline V gene encodes CDR1 SEHNR and CDR2 FQNEAQ (reference sequence). The CDR3 spans 13 residues.

The CDR3 DNA reads as TGTGCTAGTGGCTACGGCCAGAACACTGAAGCTTTCTTT. It encodes CASGYGQNTEAFF. J is TRBJ1-1 and V is TRBV12-5; D not certain. Deletions cut 6 bases from V and 1 base from J, with 9 bases between. The CDR3 is 13 residues long. Germline values: CDR1 LGHNT, CDR2 FRNRAP.

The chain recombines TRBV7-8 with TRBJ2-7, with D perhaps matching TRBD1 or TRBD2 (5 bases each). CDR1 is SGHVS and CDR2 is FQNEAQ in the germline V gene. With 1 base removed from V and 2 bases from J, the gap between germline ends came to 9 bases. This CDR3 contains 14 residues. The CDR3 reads CASSLGGETYEQYF. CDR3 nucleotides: TGTGCCAGCAGCTTAGGAGGGGAAACCTACGAGCAGTACTTC.

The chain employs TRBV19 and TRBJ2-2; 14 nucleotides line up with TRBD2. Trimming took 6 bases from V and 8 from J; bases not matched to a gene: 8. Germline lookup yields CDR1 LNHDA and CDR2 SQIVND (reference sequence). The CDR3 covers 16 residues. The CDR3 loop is CASRLGLAGELGELFF. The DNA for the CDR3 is TGTGCCAGTAGGTTGGGACTAGCGGGAGAATTGGGGGAGCTGTTTTTT.

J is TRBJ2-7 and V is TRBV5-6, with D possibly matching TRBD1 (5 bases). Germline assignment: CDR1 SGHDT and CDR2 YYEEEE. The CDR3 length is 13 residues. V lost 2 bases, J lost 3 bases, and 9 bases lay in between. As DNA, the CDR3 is TGTGCCAGCAGCTTAGGGGTCAACTACGAGCAGTACTTC. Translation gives CASSLGVNYEQYF.

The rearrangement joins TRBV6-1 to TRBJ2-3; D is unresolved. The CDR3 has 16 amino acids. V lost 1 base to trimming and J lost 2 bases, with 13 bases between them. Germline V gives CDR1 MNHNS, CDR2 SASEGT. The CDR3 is CASSEVRQRATDTQYF. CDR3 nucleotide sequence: TGTGCCAGCAGTGAAGTAAGGCAGAGAGCCACAGATACGCAGTATTTT.

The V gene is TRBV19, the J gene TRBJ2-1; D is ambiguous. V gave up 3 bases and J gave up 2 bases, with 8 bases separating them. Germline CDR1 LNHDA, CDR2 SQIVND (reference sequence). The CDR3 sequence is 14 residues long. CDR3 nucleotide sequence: TGTGCCAGTAGTATCCCAGGACCCTACAATGAGCAGTTCTTC. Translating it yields CASSIPGPYNEQFF.

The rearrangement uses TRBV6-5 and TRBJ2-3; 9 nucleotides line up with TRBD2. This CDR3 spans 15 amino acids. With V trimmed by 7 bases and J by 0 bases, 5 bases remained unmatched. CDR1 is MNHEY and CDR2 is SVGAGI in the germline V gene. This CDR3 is CASTLAGDSTDTQYF. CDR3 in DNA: TGTGCCAGCACTTTAGCGGGAGATAGCACAGATACGCAGTATTTT.

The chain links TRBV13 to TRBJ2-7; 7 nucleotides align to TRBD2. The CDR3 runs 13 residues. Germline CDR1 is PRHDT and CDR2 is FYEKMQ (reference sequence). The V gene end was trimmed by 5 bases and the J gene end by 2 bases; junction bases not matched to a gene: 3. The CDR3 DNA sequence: TGTGCCAGCAGCCGGGACTACGCCTACGAGCAGTACTTC. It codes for CASSRDYAYEQYF.

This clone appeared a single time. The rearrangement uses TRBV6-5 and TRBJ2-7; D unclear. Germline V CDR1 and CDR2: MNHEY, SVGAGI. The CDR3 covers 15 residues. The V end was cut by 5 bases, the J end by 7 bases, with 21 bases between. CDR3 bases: TGTGCCAGCAGTACTCCTCGAGGTGGGCTCTATGAGCAGTACTTC. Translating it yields CASSTPRGGLYEQYF.